This record covers a single T cell receptor beta chain. The data originate from a study of control samples from healthy donors and cancer patients. Method: immunoSEQ multiplex PCR; TCRdb's copy keeps in-frame clones and lacks some. The table records about 59,000 clones, 80% to 95% of them present only once. This TCR was recovered from a man aged 40-49 years with colorectal cancer. Material for sequencing was PBMCs.

This CDR3 is CASSLGGGASTDTQYF. For the CDR3, the DNA is TGCGCCAGCAGCCTGGGGGGAGGCGCTAGCACAGATACGCAGTATTTT. V usage is TRBV5-1 and J usage is TRBJ2-3; a weak D match, TRBD2 (6 bases). This CDR3 is 16 amino acids long. Germline CDR1 SGHRS, CDR2 YFSETQ. Trimming left V 4 bases short and J 0 bases short, with 15 bases between.